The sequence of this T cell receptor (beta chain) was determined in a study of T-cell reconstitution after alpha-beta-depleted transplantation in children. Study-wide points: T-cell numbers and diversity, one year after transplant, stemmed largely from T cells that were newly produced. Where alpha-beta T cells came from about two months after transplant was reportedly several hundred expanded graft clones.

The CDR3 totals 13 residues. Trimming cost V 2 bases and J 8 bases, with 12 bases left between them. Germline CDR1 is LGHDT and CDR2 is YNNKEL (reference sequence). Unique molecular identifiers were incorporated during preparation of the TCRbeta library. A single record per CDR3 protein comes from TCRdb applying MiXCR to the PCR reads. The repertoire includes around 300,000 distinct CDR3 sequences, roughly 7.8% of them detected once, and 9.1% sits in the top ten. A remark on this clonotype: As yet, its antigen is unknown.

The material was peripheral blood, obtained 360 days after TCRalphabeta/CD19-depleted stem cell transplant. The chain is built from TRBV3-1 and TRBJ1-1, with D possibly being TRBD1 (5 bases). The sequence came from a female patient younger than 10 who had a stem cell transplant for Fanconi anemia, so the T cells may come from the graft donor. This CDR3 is CASSQIQGREAFF. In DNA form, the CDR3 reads TGTGCCAGCAGCCAAATCCAGGGTCGGGAAGCTTTCTTT.